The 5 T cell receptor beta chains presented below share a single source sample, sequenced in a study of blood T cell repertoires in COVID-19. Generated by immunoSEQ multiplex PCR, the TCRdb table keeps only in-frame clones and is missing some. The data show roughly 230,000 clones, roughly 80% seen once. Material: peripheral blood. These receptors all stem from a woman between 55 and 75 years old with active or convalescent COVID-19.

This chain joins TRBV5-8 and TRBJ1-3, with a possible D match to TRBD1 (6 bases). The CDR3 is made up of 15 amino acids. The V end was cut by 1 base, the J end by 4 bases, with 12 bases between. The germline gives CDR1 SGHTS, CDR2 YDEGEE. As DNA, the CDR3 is TGTGCCAGCAGCTTGTCAACAGGGTCAGGAAACACCATATATTTT. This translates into CASSLSTGSGNTIYF.

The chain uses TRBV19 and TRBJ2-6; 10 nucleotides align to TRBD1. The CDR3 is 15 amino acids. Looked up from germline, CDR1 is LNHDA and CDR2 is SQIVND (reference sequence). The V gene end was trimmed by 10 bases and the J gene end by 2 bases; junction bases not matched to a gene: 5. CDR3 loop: CATRDRGPGANVLTF. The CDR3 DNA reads TGTGCCACCCGGGACAGGGGCCCTGGGGCCAACGTCCTGACTTTC.

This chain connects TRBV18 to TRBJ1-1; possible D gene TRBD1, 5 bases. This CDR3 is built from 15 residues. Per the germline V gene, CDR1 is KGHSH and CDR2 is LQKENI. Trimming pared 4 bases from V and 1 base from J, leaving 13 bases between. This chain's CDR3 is CASSLSWGENTEAFF. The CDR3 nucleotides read TGTGCCAGCTCACTTAGTTGGGGGGAGAACACTGAAGCTTTCTTT.

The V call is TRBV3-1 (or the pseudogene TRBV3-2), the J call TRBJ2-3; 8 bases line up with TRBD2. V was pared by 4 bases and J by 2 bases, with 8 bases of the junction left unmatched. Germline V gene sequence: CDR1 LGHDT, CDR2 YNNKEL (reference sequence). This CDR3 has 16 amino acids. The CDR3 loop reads CASSPGGGGPTDTQYF. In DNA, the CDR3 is TGTGCCAGCAGCCCTGGGGGCGGGGGGCCCACAGATACGCAGTATTTT.

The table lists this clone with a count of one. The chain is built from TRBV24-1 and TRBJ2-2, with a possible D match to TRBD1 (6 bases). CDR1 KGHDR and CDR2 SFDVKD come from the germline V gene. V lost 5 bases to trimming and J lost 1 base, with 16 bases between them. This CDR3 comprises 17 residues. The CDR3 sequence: CATSGGLGAVNTGELFF. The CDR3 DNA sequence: TGTGCCACCAGTGGGGGATTGGGGGCAGTGAACACCGGGGAGCTGTTTTTT.